This passage covers 25 T cell receptor beta chains from one sample sequenced in a study of metastatic and nonmetastatic thyroid tumors. TCRdb re-called clones from the PCR reads using MiXCR. The sample consists of roughly 38,000 clones, approximately 20% of them appearing once. Patients were all untreated before their thyroid surgery. Specimen: blood. The receptors derive from a female donor with papillary thyroid cancer or a benign thyroid nodule (not recorded which). Some clones in this sample may be carry-over from other donors' samples.

This clone has a count of ten or more. V and J are TRBV20-1 and TRBJ2-2; 9 bases align to TRBD1. The germline CDR1 and CDR2 sequences are DFQATT and SNEGSKA (reference sequence). V lost 5 bases, J lost 3 bases, and 10 bases stayed unmatched. This CDR3 is 16 amino acids long. The CDR3 protein is CSAFYAGQGDTGELFF. In DNA form, the CDR3 reads TGCAGTGCTTTCTATGCGGGACAGGGCGACACCGGGGAGCTGTTTTTT.

This clone was detected ten times or more. V usage is TRBV27 and J usage is TRBJ2-7, with 7 bases fitting TRBD1. Germline CDR1 is MNHEY and CDR2 is SMNVEV (reference sequence). This CDR3 is 14 amino acids long. V shed 6 bases, J shed 9 bases, and the junction held 14 bases outside the gene matches. CDR3: CASRGQALSTVQYF. CDR3 sequence (DNA): TGTGCCAGCAGAGGACAGGCCCTATCTACGGTGCAGTACTTC.

This clone was counted many times. The same CDR3 arises from other DNA sequences in this sample as well. The genes are TRBV7-2 and TRBJ2-3, with a tentative D call TRBD2 (6 bases). CDR1 is SGHTA and CDR2 is FQGNSA in the germline V gene. The length of the CDR3 is 16 residues. V dropped 7 bases and J dropped 5 bases, with 22 bases sitting between them. The CDR3 DNA is TGTGCCAGCACCAAAAGTTGGGCGGGACCCAAAGATACGCAGTATTTT. It translates to CASTKSWAGPKDTQYF.

The V gene is TRBV7-9, the J gene TRBJ1-1, with D possibly matching TRBD1 (6 bases). CDR3 length: 14 residues. V gave up 6 bases and J gave up 3 bases, with 14 bases separating them. From germline, CDR1 is SEHNR and CDR2 FQNEAQ (reference sequence). CDR3 amino acids: CASSLLGGDTEAFF. For the CDR3, the DNA is TGTGCCAGCAGTTTACTAGGGGGGGACACTGAAGCTTTCTTT.

Ten or more counts support this clone. This sample also contains other DNA sequences that code for the same CDR3. The CDR3 DNA reads as TGCAGTGCCCCCCAACATAGGGGATGGAACTATGGCTACACCTTC. It codes for CSAPQHRGWNYGYTF. The chain employs TRBV20-1 and TRBJ1-2; D might be TRBD1 (5 bases). Trimming pared 6 bases from V and 2 bases from J, leaving 19 bases between. Germline CDR1 and CDR2: DFQATT and SNEGSKA (reference sequence). CDR3 length equals 15 residues.

Many counts were recorded for this clone. V gene TRBV18 combines with J gene TRBJ2-5; D is undetermined. CDR1 is KGHSH and CDR2 is LQKENI in the germline V gene. The CDR3 has 15 residues. With 6 bases removed from V and 0 bases from J, the gap between germline ends came to 14 bases. The CDR3 coding sequence is TGTGCCAGCTCCCCTACAAATGGGTACCAAGAGACCCAGTACTTC. Translated, it gives CASSPTNGYQETQYF.

This clone was detected ten times or more. J is TRBJ1-1 and V is TRBV28; D call uncertain. This CDR3 spans 14 amino acids. V lost 5 bases and J lost 2, with 12 bases in between. Looked up from germline, CDR1 is MDHEN and CDR2 is SYDVKM. The CDR3 is CASSPDNTNTEAFF. The CDR3 DNA follows: TGTGCCAGCAGTCCTGACAACACCAACACTGAAGCTTTCTTT.

By share of the sample, this clone is medium-sized. J is TRBJ1-5 and V is TRBV6-1; no clear D gene. This CDR3 is built from 14 residues. Germline-derived CDR1 and CDR2 are MNHNS and SASEGT. Trimming pared 5 bases from V and 3 bases from J, leaving 11 bases between. The CDR3 DNA follows: TGTGCCAGCAGTCTTGACCGATCCAATCAGCCCCAGCATTTT. This encodes CASSLDRSNQPQHF.

Regarding this clone: This sequence may be a read error, since a much larger clone differs from it by one base. CDR3 region: CSVDVGSSYEQYF. As DNA, the CDR3 is TGCAGCGTTGACGTGGGATCCTCCTACGAGCAGTACTTC. The V gene is TRBV29-1, the J gene TRBJ2-7; the D is unclear. Germline CDR1 and CDR2: SQVTM and ANQGSEA. This CDR3 spans 13 amino acids. V lost 3 bases to trimming and J lost 0 bases, with 9 bases between them.

This clone was found a few times. The chain combines TRBV24-1 with TRBJ1-6, with no clear D. Germline V gene data show CDR1 as KGHDR and CDR2 as SFDVKD. V shed 1 base and J shed 10 bases, with 13 bases lying between them. The CDR3 is 15 residues long. CDR3 loop: CATSDLRQVRSPLHF. In DNA form, the CDR3 reads TGTGCCACCAGTGATTTAAGGCAGGTACGGTCACCCCTCCACTTT.

About this clone itself: One end of the junction is discordant with germline, which a read error may explain. This chain uses TRBV11-2 with TRBJ2-1; TRBD2 matches at 7 bases. The germline gives CDR1 SGHAT, CDR2 FQNNGV. The CDR3 runs to 15 residues. The CDR3 loop reads CANSPLAVASGEQFF. The CDR3 nucleotides read TGTGCCAACAGCCCCCTCGCGGTAGCTAGCGGTGAGCAGTTCTTC.

This clone was counted at least ten times. The V call is TRBV20-1, the J call TRBJ2-1, with TRBD1 identical over 7 bases. Germline V gene data show CDR1 as DFQATT and CDR2 as SNEGSKA (reference sequence). Germline trimming cut 7 bases from V and 2 bases from J; bases unmatched to any gene: 5. The CDR3 totals 13 residues. DNA of the CDR3: TGCAGTGTACGGGACAGCCCCTACAATGAGCAGTTCTTC. Translated: CSVRDSPYNEQFF.

This clone was seen many times. At the DNA level, this CDR3 is encoded by other sequences in the same sample as well. The rearrangement uses TRBV11-2 and TRBJ2-3; D gene uncertain. Trimming removed 6 bases at V and 7 bases at J, with 5 bases between. The CDR3 extends over 10 amino acids. Germline loops: CDR1 SGHAT, CDR2 FQNNGV. The CDR3 DNA sequence: TGTGCCAGCAGTCGGAATACGCAGTATTTT. Encoded protein: CASSRNTQYF.

In its sample, this clone was seen many times. The V call is TRBV6-1, the J call TRBJ2-5, with TRBD2 matching 8 bases. Germline assignment: CDR1 MNHNS and CDR2 SASEGT. The ends lost 2 bases at V and 4 bases at J; junction bases unmatched: 9. The CDR3 contains 16 residues. CDR3 sequence (DNA): TGTGCCAGCAGTGAAATCTCGGGGGCGGGAGGAGAGACCCAGTACTTC. Its protein product is CASSEISGAGGETQYF.

In this sample, this clone turned up many times. The chain joins TRBV6-1 to TRBJ2-7; D remains unclear. Germline CDR1 reads MNHNS; CDR2 reads SASEGT. V lost 11 bases to trimming and J lost 0 bases, with 5 bases between them. The CDR3 length is 10 residues. CDR3 bases: TGTGCCCACCGCTCCTACGAGCAGTACTTC. As protein: CAHRSYEQYF.

This clone was counted ten times or more. The chain couples TRBV18 to TRBJ1-1, with TRBD1 matching over 9 bases. The germline V gene encodes CDR1 KGHSH and CDR2 LQKENI. The CDR3 length is 15 residues. The trim removed 6 bases at V and 4 bases at J, leaving 9 bases unmatched. The CDR3 reads CASSIRTGAGTEAFF. Here the CDR3 DNA reads TGTGCCAGCTCCATAAGGACAGGGGCAGGCACTGAAGCTTTCTTT. The variable domain in full, with the rest retrieved from reference TRBV18 and TRBJ1-1, is NAGVMQNPRHLVRRRGQEARLRCSPMKGHSHVYWYRQLPEEGLKFMVYLQKENIIDESGMPKERFSAEFPKEGPSILRIQQVVRGDSAAYFCASSIRTGAGTEAFFGQGTRLTVV.

This clone was detected many times. V and J are TRBV5-1 and TRBJ2-7, with 7 positions matching TRBD1. Germline V gives CDR1 SGHRS, CDR2 YFSETQ. With V trimmed by 4 bases and J by 2 bases, 6 bases remained unmatched. The CDR3 covers 14 residues. The CDR3 reads CASSLQGQTYEQYF. The CDR3 bases are TGCGCCAGCAGCCTACAGGGACAGACCTACGAGCAGTACTTC.

This clone was counted at least ten times. The V and J genes are TRBV20-1 and TRBJ1-1; no definite D call. The V end was cut by 3 bases, the J end by 6 bases, with 14 bases between. Germline CDR1 reads DFQATT; CDR2 reads SNEGSKA (reference sequence). This CDR3 spans 13 amino acids. CDR3 sequence reads: CSARDGAGAEAFF. CDR3 bases: TGCAGTGCTAGGGACGGAGCGGGTGCTGAAGCTTTCTTT.

Many counts were recorded for this clone. The chain's CDR3 is CAFGQSQETQYF. The CDR3 coding sequence is TGTGCCTTCGGACAGTCCCAAGAGACCCAGTACTTC. The rearrangement uses TRBV2 and TRBJ2-5; tentatively, D is TRBD1 (6 bases). Trimming took off 11 bases at V and 1 base at J, with 11 bases between the two ends. This CDR3 spans 12 amino acids. Germline loops: CDR1 SNHLY, CDR2 FYNNEI.

This clone was counted ten times or more. This chain connects TRBV5-1 to TRBJ2-3; no reliable D call. V was shortened by 1 base and J by 3 bases, with 6 bases between the two germline ends. The CDR3 totals 13 residues. Germline lookup yields CDR1 SGHRS and CDR2 YFSETQ. In DNA form, the CDR3 reads TGCGCCAGCAGCTTGTTGGGTACAGATACGCAGTATTTT. This gives the protein CASSLLGTDTQYF.

This clone was detected ten times or more. The chain joins TRBV28 to TRBJ2-2, with 14 bases fitting TRBD2. Germline loops: CDR1 MDHEN, CDR2 SYDVKM. The CDR3 runs 18 residues. Losses at the gene ends were 5 bases for V and 3 bases for J; bases not matched to a gene: 8. CDR3 in amino acids: CASSLGLAGGGDTGELFF. The CDR3 nucleotides read TGTGCCAGCAGTCTTGGACTAGCGGGAGGAGGGGACACCGGGGAGCTGTTTTTT.

Points on this clone: Since a much larger clone is just one base distant, this may be a read error. The chain has TRBV7-7 and TRBJ2-5, with D possibly being TRBD2 (6 bases). Germline loops: CDR1 SSHAT, CDR2 FNYEAQ (reference sequence). The CDR3 runs to 15 residues. The CDR3 protein is CASSLGLASPGSQYF. Here the CDR3 DNA reads TGTGCTAGCAGCTTAGGGCTAGCGTCCCCTGGGTCCCAGTACTTC.

This clone was counted between two and nine times. The rearrangement uses TRBV6-2 or TRBV6-3 and TRBJ1-2; D not resolved. The CDR3 length is 14 residues. Germline V gene sequence: CDR1 MNHEY, CDR2 SVGEGT. Trimming took off 5 bases at V and 5 bases at J, with 15 bases between the two ends. This chain's CDR3 is CASSKDGSSYGYTF. The DNA for the CDR3 is TGTGCCAGCAGTAAGGACGGATCTTCATATGGCTACACCTTC.

Many counts were recorded for this clone. The chain employs TRBV9 and TRBJ2-3, with TRBD2 matching 9 bases. The CDR3 is 15 amino acids. The junction had 4 bases not matched to a gene; V was cut back by 0 bases and J by 5 bases. Germline CDR1 and CDR2: SGDLS and YYNGEE. This CDR3 is CASSVAASGKDTQYF. For the CDR3, the DNA is TGTGCCAGCAGCGTAGCCGCTAGCGGGAAAGATACGCAGTATTTT.

This clone was found many times. The chain couples TRBV4-2 to TRBJ2-5, with D possibly TRBD2 on 6 matching bases. Trimming shortened V by 0 bases and J by 5 bases, and 16 bases separated the two germline ends. The CDR3 has 16 residues. Per the germline V gene, CDR1 is LGHNA and CDR2 is YNFKEQ. The CDR3 is CASSQDRDLRGETQYF. CDR3 in DNA: TGTGCCAGCAGCCAAGATCGGGACCTACGGGGGGAGACCCAGTACTTC.